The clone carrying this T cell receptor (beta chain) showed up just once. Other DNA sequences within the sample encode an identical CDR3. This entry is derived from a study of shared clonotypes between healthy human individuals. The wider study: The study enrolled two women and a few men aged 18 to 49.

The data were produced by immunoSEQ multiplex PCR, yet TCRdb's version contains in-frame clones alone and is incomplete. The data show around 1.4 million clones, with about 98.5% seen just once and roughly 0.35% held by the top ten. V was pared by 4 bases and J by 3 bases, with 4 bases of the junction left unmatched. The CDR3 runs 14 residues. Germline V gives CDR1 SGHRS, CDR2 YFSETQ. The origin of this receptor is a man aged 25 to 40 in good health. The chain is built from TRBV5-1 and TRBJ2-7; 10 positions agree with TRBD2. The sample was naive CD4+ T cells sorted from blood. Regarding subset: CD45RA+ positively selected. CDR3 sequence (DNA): TGCGCCAGCAGCCTCGGACTAGCGGTCTACGAGCAGTACTTC. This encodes CASSLGLAVYEQYF. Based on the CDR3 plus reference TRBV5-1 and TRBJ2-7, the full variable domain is KAGVTQTPRYLIKTRGQQVTLSCSPISGHRSVSWYQQTPGQGLQFLFEYFSETQRNKGNFPGRFSGRQFSNSRSEMNVSTLELGDSALYLCASSLGLAVYEQYFGPGTRLTVT.